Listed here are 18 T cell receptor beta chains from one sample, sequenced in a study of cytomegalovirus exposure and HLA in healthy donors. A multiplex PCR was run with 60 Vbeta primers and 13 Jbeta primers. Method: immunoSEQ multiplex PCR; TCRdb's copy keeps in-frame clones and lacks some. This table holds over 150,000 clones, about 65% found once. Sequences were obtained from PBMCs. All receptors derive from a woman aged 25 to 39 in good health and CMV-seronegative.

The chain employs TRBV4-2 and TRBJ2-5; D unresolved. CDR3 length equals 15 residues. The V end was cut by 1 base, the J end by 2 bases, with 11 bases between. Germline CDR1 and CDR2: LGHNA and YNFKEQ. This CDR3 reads CASSQAGTEQETQYF. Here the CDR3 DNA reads TGTGCCAGCAGCCAAGCGGGTACGGAACAAGAGACCCAGTACTTC.

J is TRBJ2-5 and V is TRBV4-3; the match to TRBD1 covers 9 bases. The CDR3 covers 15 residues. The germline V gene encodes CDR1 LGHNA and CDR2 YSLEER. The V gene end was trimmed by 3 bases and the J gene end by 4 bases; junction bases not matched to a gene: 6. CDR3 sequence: CASSHTTGGLETQYF. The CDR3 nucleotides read TGCGCCAGCAGCCACACAACAGGGGGCCTAGAGACCCAGTACTTC.

CDR3 sequence reads: CASSSRGTEAFF. The DNA of the CDR3 is TGTGCCAGCAGCTCGCGGGGTACTGAAGCTTTCTTT. This sequence joins TRBV5-4 and TRBJ1-1; D gene ambiguous. The germline V gene has CDR1 SGHNT and CDR2 YYREEE (reference sequence). Trimming took 3 bases from V and 5 from J, leaving 8 bases between them. This CDR3 is 12 amino acids long.

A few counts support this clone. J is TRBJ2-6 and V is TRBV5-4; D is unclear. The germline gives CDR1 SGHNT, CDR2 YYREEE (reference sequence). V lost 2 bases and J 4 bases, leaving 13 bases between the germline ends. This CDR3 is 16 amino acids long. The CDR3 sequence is CASSLSASTGANVLTF. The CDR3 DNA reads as TGTGCCAGCAGCTTATCAGCGTCGACGGGGGCCAACGTCCTGACTTTC.

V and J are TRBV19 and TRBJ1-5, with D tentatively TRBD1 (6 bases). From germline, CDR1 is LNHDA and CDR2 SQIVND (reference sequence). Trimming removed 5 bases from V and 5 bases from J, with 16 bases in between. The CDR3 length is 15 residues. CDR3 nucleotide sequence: TGTGCCAGTAGTTATCCGGGGGGGCCGGATCAGCCCCAGCATTTT. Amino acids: CASSYPGGPDQPQHF. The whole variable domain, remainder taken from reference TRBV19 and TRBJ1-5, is DGGITQSPKYLFRKEGQNVTLSCEQNLNHDAMYWYRQDPGQGLRLIYYSQIVNDFQKGDIAEGYSVSREKKESFPLTVTSAQKNPTAFYLCASSYPGGPDQPQHFGDGTRLSIL.

This CDR3 reads CASSQEQTGGNIQYF. The CDR3 coding sequence is TGTGCCAGCAGCCAAGAGCAGACAGGGGGGAACATTCAGTACTTC. The rearrangement joins TRBV4-2 to TRBJ2-4, with 9 bases that match TRBD1. Germline V CDR1 and CDR2: LGHNA, YNFKEQ. Trimming removed 0 bases from V and 7 bases from J; junction bases left unmatched: 4. CDR3 size: 15 residues.

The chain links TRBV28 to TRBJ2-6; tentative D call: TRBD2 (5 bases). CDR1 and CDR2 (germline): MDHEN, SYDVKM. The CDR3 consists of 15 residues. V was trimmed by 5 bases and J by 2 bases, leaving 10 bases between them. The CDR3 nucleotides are TGTGCCAGCAGTGCACGGGAAGCTGGGGCCAACGTCCTGACTTTC. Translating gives CASSAREAGANVLTF. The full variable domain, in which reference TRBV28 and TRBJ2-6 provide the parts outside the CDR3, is DVKVTQSSRYLVKRTGEKVFLECVQDMDHENMFWYRQDPGLGLRLIYFSYDVKMKEKGDIPEGYSVSREKKERFSLILESASTNQTSMYLCASSAREAGANVLTFGAGSRLTVL.

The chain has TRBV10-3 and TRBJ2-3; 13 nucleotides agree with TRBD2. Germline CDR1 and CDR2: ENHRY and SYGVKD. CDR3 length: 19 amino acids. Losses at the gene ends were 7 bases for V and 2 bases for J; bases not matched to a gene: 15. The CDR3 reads CAIKRTSGRPISDTDTQYF. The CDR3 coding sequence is TGTGCCATCAAAAGGACTAGCGGGAGACCCATCAGTGACACAGATACGCAGTATTTT.

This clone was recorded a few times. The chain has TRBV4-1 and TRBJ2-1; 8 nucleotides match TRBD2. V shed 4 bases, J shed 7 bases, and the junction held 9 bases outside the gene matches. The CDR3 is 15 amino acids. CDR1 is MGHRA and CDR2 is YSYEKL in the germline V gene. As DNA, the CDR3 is TGCGCCAGCAGCCGAACCGGGACTAGGGATAATGAGCAGTTCTTC. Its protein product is CASSRTGTRDNEQFF.

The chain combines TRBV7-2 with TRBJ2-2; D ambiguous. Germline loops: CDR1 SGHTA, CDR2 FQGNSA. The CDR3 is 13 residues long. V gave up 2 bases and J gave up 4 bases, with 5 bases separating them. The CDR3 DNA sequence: TGTGCCAGCAGCTTATATGTCACCGGGGAGCTGTTTTTT. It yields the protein CASSLYVTGELFF.

The CDR3 DNA reads TGCGCCAGCAGCCCCGGGACAGGGGGCGCTTTTGGCAATGAGCAGTTCTTC. Translating gives CASSPGTGGAFGNEQFF. The rearrangement joins TRBV5-1 to TRBJ2-1; TRBD1 aligns across 12 bases. The CDR3 extends over 17 amino acids. Per the germline V gene, CDR1 is SGHRS and CDR2 is YFSETQ. The J segment lost 6 bases and the V segment lost 4 bases, leaving 11 bases of the junction unmatched.

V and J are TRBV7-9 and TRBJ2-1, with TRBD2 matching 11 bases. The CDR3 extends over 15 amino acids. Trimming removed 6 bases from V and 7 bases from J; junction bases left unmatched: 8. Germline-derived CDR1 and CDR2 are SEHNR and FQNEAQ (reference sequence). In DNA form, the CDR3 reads TGTGCCAGCAGTCCGACTAGCGGGACAGGTAATGAGCAGTTCTTC. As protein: CASSPTSGTGNEQFF.

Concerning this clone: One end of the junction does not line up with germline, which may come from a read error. The CDR3 loop reads CASSQDWAGADVLTF. In DNA form, the CDR3 reads TGTGCCAGCAGCCAAGATTGGGCTGGGGCCGACGTCCTGACTTTC. The chain has TRBV4-2 and TRBJ2-6; perhaps TRBD1 as D (5 bases). Germline loops: CDR1 LGHNA, CDR2 YNFKEQ. The length of the CDR3 is 15 residues.

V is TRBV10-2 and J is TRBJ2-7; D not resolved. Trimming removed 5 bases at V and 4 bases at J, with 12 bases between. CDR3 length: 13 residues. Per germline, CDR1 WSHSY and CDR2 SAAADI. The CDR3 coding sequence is TGCGCCAGCAGTTCTGGTCGGTGGTACGAGCAGTACTTC. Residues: CASSSGRWYEQYF.

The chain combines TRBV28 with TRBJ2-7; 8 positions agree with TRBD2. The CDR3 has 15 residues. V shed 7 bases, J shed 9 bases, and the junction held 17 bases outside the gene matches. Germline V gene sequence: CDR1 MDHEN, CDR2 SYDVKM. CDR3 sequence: CASTAWVAGLRGQYF. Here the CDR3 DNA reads TGTGCCAGCACCGCGTGGGTAGCGGGACTTCGTGGGCAGTACTTC.

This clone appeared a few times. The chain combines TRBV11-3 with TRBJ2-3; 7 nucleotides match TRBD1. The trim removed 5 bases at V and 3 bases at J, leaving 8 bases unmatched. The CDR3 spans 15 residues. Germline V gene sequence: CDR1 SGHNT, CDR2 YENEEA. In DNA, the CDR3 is TGTGCCAGCAGCCCACAGGGGAGAGGGACAGATACGCAGTATTTT. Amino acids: CASSPQGRGTDTQYF. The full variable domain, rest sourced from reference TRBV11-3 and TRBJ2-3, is EAGVVQSPRYKIIEKKQPVAFWCNPISGHNTLYWYLQNLGQGPELLIRYENEEAVDDSQLPKDRFSAERLKGVDSTLKIQPAELGDSAVYLCASSPQGRGTDTQYFGPGTRLTVL.

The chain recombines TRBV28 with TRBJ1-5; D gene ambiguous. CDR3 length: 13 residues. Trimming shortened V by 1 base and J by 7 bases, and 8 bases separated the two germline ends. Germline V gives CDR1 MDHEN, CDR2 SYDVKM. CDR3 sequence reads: CASSLSSGQPQHF. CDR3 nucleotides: TGTGCCAGCAGTTTATCCTCGGGGCAGCCCCAGCATTTT.

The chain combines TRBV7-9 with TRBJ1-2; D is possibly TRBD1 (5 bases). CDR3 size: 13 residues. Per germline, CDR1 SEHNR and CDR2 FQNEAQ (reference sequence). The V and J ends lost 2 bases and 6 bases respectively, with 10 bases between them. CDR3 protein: CASSLLTVNGYTF. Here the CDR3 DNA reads TGTGCCAGCAGCTTACTGACAGTTAATGGCTACACCTTC. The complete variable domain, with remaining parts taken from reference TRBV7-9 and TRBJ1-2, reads DTGVSQNPRHKITKRGQNVTFRCDPISEHNRLYWYRQTLGQGPEFLTYFQNEAQLEKSRLLSDRFSAERPKGSFSTLEIQRTEQGDSAMYLCASSLLTVNGYTFGSGTRLTVV.